These 32 T cell receptor beta chains share one sample of origin, sequenced in a study of T cell changes during pregnancy in multiple sclerosis. TCRdb's copy holds only in-frame clones and misses some; the assay was immunoSEQ multiplex PCR. Of roughly 80,000 clones listed, 85% to 95% were seen once; the top ten hold around 2.6%. The sample consisted of peripheral blood, taken after pregnancy. The receptor source for this set is a female donor in good health, enrolled as a control in a pregnancy study.

This chain links TRBV7-8 with TRBJ2-5; 11 bases align to TRBD2. CDR1 is SGHVS, CDR2 FQNEAQ, per germline. V was clipped by 0 bases and J by 7 bases; unmatched bases: 16. This CDR3 is 19 amino acids long. The CDR3, as DNA: TGTGCCAGCAGCTTAGCGAGGGTAGCGGGGGGGCGCCTGCCAGTGACCCAGTACTTC. Protein: CASSLARVAGGRLPVTQYF.

The CDR3 here is CASSLGRDIRGGYGYTF. The DNA for the CDR3 is TGCGCCAGCAGCTTGGGGCGGGACATCCGCGGGGGCTATGGCTACACCTTC. The gene calls are TRBV5-1 and TRBJ1-2, with a tentative D call TRBD1 (6 bases). The length of the CDR3 is 17 residues. Between the trimmed V and J ends, which lost 0 bases and 4 bases, there was a span of 19 bases. The germline gives CDR1 SGHRS, CDR2 YFSETQ.

The V and J genes are TRBV29-1 and TRBJ1-2; D is possibly TRBD1 (6 bases). Germline V CDR1 and CDR2: SQVTM, ANQGSEA. With 6 bases removed from V and 3 bases from J, the gap between germline ends came to 14 bases. The CDR3 has 13 residues. The chain's CDR3 is CSVLDRTDYGYTF. In nucleotides, the CDR3 is TGCAGCGTCCTCGACAGGACCGACTATGGCTACACCTTC.

The chain recombines TRBV6-1 with TRBJ2-2; 7 bases are a match to TRBD1. Per germline, CDR1 MNHNS and CDR2 SASEGT. The CDR3 runs 15 residues. With 6 bases clipped from V and 6 bases from J, the junction kept 10 bases outside the gene matches. DNA of the CDR3: TGTGCCAGCAGCTTACAGGGGCCGCCGTCCGGGGAGCTGTTTTTT. It translates to CASSLQGPPSGELFF.

This chain joins TRBV6-6 and TRBJ2-7; D is perhaps TRBD2 (6 bases). This CDR3 spans 14 amino acids. V shed 0 bases and J shed 2 bases, with 8 bases lying between them. CDR1 is MNHNY, CDR2 SVGAGI, per germline (reference sequence). The DNA of the CDR3 is TGTGCCAGCAGTTACTCGGGCGGGACCTACGAGCAGTACTTC. Its translation: CASSYSGGTYEQYF.

This clone was counted between two and nine times. The rearrangement links TRBV6-1 to TRBJ1-6, with D unresolved. Germline CDR1 reads MNHNS; CDR2 reads SASEGT. Trimming pared 2 bases from V and 9 bases from J, leaving 17 bases between. The CDR3 loop spans 16 amino acids. The CDR3 loop reads CASSEWSGGGGSPLHF. The CDR3 DNA reads TGTGCCAGCAGTGAATGGTCCGGCGGCGGAGGTTCACCCCTCCACTTT.

The chain combines TRBV9 with TRBJ2-3; a weak D match, TRBD1 (6 bases). The CDR3 has 16 residues. The V and J ends lost 4 bases and 4 bases respectively, with 19 bases between them. Germline CDR1 reads SGDLS; CDR2 reads YYNGEE. The chain's CDR3 is CASSSSAGVGADTQYF. For the CDR3, the DNA is TGTGCCAGCAGCTCCAGCGCAGGGGTAGGAGCAGATACGCAGTATTTT.

J is TRBJ2-3 and V is TRBV18, with 8 bases matching TRBD2. This CDR3 is built from 15 residues. Germline V CDR1 and CDR2: KGHSH, LQKENI. J lost 9 bases, V lost 0 bases, and 8 bases had no gene match. Here the CDR3 DNA reads TGTGCCAGCTCACCACCGGGACTAGGGGGATTCACGCAGTATTTT. As protein: CASSPPGLGGFTQYF. Complete variable domain (other parts from reference TRBV18 and TRBJ2-3): NAGVMQNPRHLVRRRGQEARLRCSPMKGHSHVYWYRQLPEEGLKFMVYLQKENIIDESGMPKERFSAEFPKEGPSILRIQQVVRGDSAAYFCASSPPGLGGFTQYFGPGTRLTVL.

The rearrangement joins TRBV19 to TRBJ1-5; D gene unclear. Germline values: CDR1 LNHDA, CDR2 SQIVND (reference sequence). The CDR3 sequence is 16 residues long. The V end was cut by 6 bases, the J end by 5 bases, with 20 bases between. The CDR3 loop is CASREGGGSAYQPQHF. In DNA form, the CDR3 reads TGTGCCAGTAGGGAGGGAGGAGGGTCCGCTTATCAGCCCCAGCATTTT.

The J gene is TRBJ1-1, the V gene TRBV29-1; D perhaps matches TRBD1 (5 bases). V lost 6 bases and J lost 4, with 15 bases in between. CDR3 length equals 13 residues. In germline, CDR1 is SQVTM, CDR2 ANQGSEA. The CDR3 loop is CSVGPLGFTEAFF. The CDR3, as DNA: TGCAGCGTGGGGCCTCTGGGGTTCACTGAAGCTTTCTTT.

V is TRBV7-2 and J is TRBJ2-5, with TRBD2 matching over 10 bases. Per germline, CDR1 SGHTA and CDR2 FQGNSA. Germline trimming cut 1 base from V and 2 bases from J; bases unmatched to any gene: 7. The CDR3 totals 17 residues. The CDR3 reads CASSLVGGTSAQETQYF. The CDR3, as DNA: TGTGCCAGCAGCTTAGTCGGTGGGACTAGCGCACAAGAGACCCAGTACTTC.

The rearrangement joins TRBV6-5 to TRBJ2-2, with D unclear. Trimming took 5 bases from V and 5 from J, leaving 9 bases between them. Germline loops: CDR1 MNHEY, CDR2 SVGAGI. This CDR3 spans 13 amino acids. CDR3 region: CASSGGLTGELFF. The DNA of the CDR3 is TGTGCCAGCAGTGGCGGTCTAACCGGGGAGCTGTTTTTT.

The chain has TRBV6-1 and TRBJ2-7; a possible D gene is TRBD2 (7 bases). The V end lost 3 bases, the J end lost 6 bases, and 12 bases lay between the germline ends. CDR1 MNHNS and CDR2 SASEGT come from the germline V gene. The CDR3 loop spans 13 amino acids. CDR3 bases: TGTGCCAGCAGTGACTCGGGGGGCGGCGAGCAGTACTTC. Protein: CASSDSGGGEQYF.

V and J are TRBV27 and TRBJ1-5, with D uncertain. Per the germline V gene, CDR1 is MNHEY and CDR2 is SMNVEV (reference sequence). V was pared by 8 bases and J by 4 bases, with 9 bases between. The length of the CDR3 is 12 residues. The CDR3 DNA reads as TGTGCCAGCCATTTCAGGAATCAGCCCCAGCATTTT. Protein product: CASHFRNQPQHF.

V and J are TRBV4-2 and TRBJ1-1; no definite D call. The V gene lost 4 bases and the J gene lost 3 bases, with 15 bases spanning the gap. Germline loops: CDR1 LGHNA, CDR2 YNFKEQ. This CDR3 is built from 15 residues. CDR3 coding DNA: TGTGCCAGCAGCCCGTACCTAGCCGGGGACACTGAAGCTTTCTTT. Its protein product is CASSPYLAGDTEAFF.

This chain joins TRBV28 and TRBJ2-5; D ambiguous. Germline V gene lookup returns CDR1 MDHEN and CDR2 SYDVKM. The CDR3 sequence is 16 residues long. V was pared by 0 bases and J by 4 bases, with 15 bases between. The CDR3 nucleotides read TGTGCCAGCAGTTTATGGACTCCTGCAGAGAGAGAGACCCAGTACTTC. Its translation: CASSLWTPAERETQYF.

This rearrangement joins TRBV18 to TRBJ1-3, with no clear D. Germline values: CDR1 KGHSH, CDR2 LQKENI. The CDR3 has 16 residues. Deletions cut 4 bases from V and 0 bases from J, with 13 bases between. The CDR3 is CASSRQDGSSGNTIYF. The CDR3 nucleotides read TGTGCCAGCTCACGCCAGGACGGGAGCTCTGGAAACACCATATATTTT.

The count of this clone is one. The rearrangement links TRBV2 to TRBJ2-5, with 7 bases identical to TRBD2. The V gene's germline CDR1 is SNHLY and CDR2 FYNNEI. The CDR3 is 14 amino acids. V lost 3 bases to trimming and J lost 2 bases; unmatched junction nucleotides: 3. The CDR3 DNA reads as TGTGCCAGCAGTGATTTGCGGGGGCAAGAGACCCAGTACTTC. This gives the protein CASSDLRGQETQYF.

V gene TRBV2 combines with J gene TRBJ2-5, with 11 bases aligning to TRBD1. The V and J ends lost 8 bases and 7 bases, in that order; junction bases with no gene match: 9. Germline lookup yields CDR1 SNHLY and CDR2 FYNNEI. The CDR3 runs 14 residues. The CDR3 protein is CASVGQGAIGTQYF. Written as DNA, the CDR3 is TGTGCCAGCGTAGGACAGGGGGCGATCGGGACCCAGTACTTC.

The chain has TRBV29-1 and TRBJ2-3; 7 bases are shared with TRBD2. J lost 2 bases, V lost 7 bases, and 15 bases had no gene match. The CDR3 runs 16 residues. CDR1 is SQVTM and CDR2 is ANQGSEA in the germline V gene. Here the CDR3 reads CSAGGVVDRATDTQYF. DNA of the CDR3: TGCAGCGCTGGGGGGGTCGTTGACCGGGCCACAGATACGCAGTATTTT.

The V and J genes are TRBV9 and TRBJ1-2; D is possibly TRBD1 (6 bases). The CDR3 is 13 residues long. Trimming pared 1 base from V and 7 bases from J, leaving 11 bases between. Per germline, CDR1 SGDLS and CDR2 YYNGEE. CDR3 residues: CASSVSSGVGYTF. Here the CDR3 DNA reads TGTGCCAGCAGCGTATCGTCAGGGGTTGGCTACACCTTC.

The rearrangement links TRBV10-3 to TRBJ2-2; D is unresolved. The CDR3 runs 13 residues. CDR1 is ENHRY, CDR2 SYGVKD, per germline. The V gene lost 4 bases and the J gene lost 4 bases, with 7 bases spanning the gap. CDR3 nucleotide sequence: TGTGCCATCAGTGTTCAGGTCACCGGGGAGCTGTTTTTT. It translates to CAISVQVTGELFF.

This clone was seen only once. The chain carries TRBV6-1 and TRBJ2-4; 10 bases line up with TRBD1. Looked up from germline, CDR1 is MNHNS and CDR2 is SASEGT. V dropped 4 bases and J dropped 6; count of bases not matched to a gene: 9. The CDR3 consists of 16 residues. Written as DNA, the CDR3 is TGTGCCAGCAGTGGAAACGACAGGGGGCGAGGAAACATTCAGTACTTC. Protein sequence: CASSGNDRGRGNIQYF.

This clone was seen a handful of times. This chain connects TRBV6-1 to TRBJ1-4; 8 bases fit TRBD1. This CDR3 comprises 14 residues. CDR1 and CDR2 from the germline V gene are MNHNS and SASEGT. Trimming cost V 6 bases and J 8 bases; bases outside gene matches: 8. The CDR3 loop is CASRRLTGDEKLFF. The CDR3 DNA is TGTGCCAGCAGACGATTGACAGGGGACGAAAAACTGTTTTTT.

The chain links TRBV9 to TRBJ2-3; 7 bases line up with TRBD2. Germline lookup yields CDR1 SGDLS and CDR2 YYNGEE. This CDR3 is 16 amino acids long. The V and J ends lost 3 bases and 2 bases, in that order; junction bases with no gene match: 9. The CDR3 protein is CASSASTSDYTDTQYF. CDR3 coding DNA: TGTGCCAGCAGCGCGAGTACTAGCGACTACACAGATACGCAGTATTTT.

The V and J genes are TRBV4-1 and TRBJ1-5; TRBD1 might be the D (5 bases). Trimming took 1 base from V and 3 from J, leaving 7 bases between them. Per the germline V gene, CDR1 is MGHRA and CDR2 is YSYEKL. The CDR3 length is 14 residues. CDR3 loop: CASSQGQNNQPQHF. CDR3 coding DNA: TGCGCCAGCAGCCAAGGACAGAACAATCAGCCCCAGCATTTT.

This rearrangement joins TRBV30 to TRBJ2-1; TRBD2 agrees at 8 bases. With V trimmed by 3 bases and J by 1 base, 5 bases remained unmatched. This CDR3 is built from 15 residues. Per the germline V gene, CDR1 is GTSNPN and CDR2 is SVGIG (reference sequence). This CDR3 reads CAWSAVAGSYNEQFF. The DNA for the CDR3 is TGTGCCTGGAGCGCGGTAGCGGGGTCCTACAATGAGCAGTTCTTC.

The chain carries TRBV7-9 and TRBJ2-1, with TRBD2 matching over 10 bases. The length of the CDR3 is 17 residues. The ends lost 1 base at V and 7 bases at J; junction bases unmatched: 10. CDR1 SEHNR and CDR2 FQNEAQ come from the germline V gene (reference sequence). The CDR3 DNA reads as TGTGCCAGCAGCTTAGAGAGCAGCGGGAGGGCCGCGAATGAGCAGTTCTTC. Amino acids: CASSLESSGRAANEQFF.

V usage is TRBV6-1 and J usage is TRBJ2-1; 10 bases align to TRBD2. The V segment lost 4 bases and the J segment 0 bases; nucleotides outside the gene matches: 3. Germline V gene lookup returns CDR1 MNHNS and CDR2 SASEGT. CDR3 length: 16 residues. CDR3 DNA: TGTGCCAGCAGTGGAAGCGGGGGGGGCTCCTACAATGAGCAGTTCTTC. Residues: CASSGSGGGSYNEQFF.

This sequence joins TRBV30 and TRBJ1-1; D is possibly TRBD1 (5 bases). V was clipped by 0 bases and J by 2 bases, with 7 bases between them. Germline CDR1 reads GTSNPN; CDR2 reads SVGIG (reference sequence). The CDR3 extends over 13 amino acids. CDR3 in amino acids: CAWSVRGNTEAFF. In DNA form, the CDR3 reads TGTGCCTGGAGTGTAAGGGGTAACACTGAAGCTTTCTTT.

The rearrangement joins TRBV12-5 to TRBJ1-1; unclear D gene. V lost 9 bases and J 4 bases, leaving 12 bases between the germline ends. There are 12 residues in the CDR3. Germline CDR1 and CDR2: LGHNT and FRNRAP. In DNA, the CDR3 is TGTGCTAGCACCCTCGGTCGCACTGAAGCTTTCTTT. It codes for CASTLGRTEAFF. Based on the CDR3 plus reference TRBV12-5 and TRBJ1-1, the full variable domain is DARVTQTPRHKVTEMGQEVTMRCQPILGHNTVFWYRQTMMQGLELLAYFRNRAPLDDSGMPKDRFSAEMPDATLATLKIQPSEPRDSAVYFCASTLGRTEAFFGQGTRLTVV.

The chain has TRBV28 and TRBJ2-7; 7 nucleotides agree with TRBD2. This CDR3 comprises 16 residues. The trim removed 5 bases at V and 4 bases at J, leaving 14 bases unmatched. Germline lookup yields CDR1 MDHEN and CDR2 SYDVKM. The CDR3 protein is CASSAGGATAGYEQYF. CDR3 nucleotide sequence: TGTGCCAGCAGTGCTGGTGGGGCTACAGCGGGATACGAGCAGTACTTC.